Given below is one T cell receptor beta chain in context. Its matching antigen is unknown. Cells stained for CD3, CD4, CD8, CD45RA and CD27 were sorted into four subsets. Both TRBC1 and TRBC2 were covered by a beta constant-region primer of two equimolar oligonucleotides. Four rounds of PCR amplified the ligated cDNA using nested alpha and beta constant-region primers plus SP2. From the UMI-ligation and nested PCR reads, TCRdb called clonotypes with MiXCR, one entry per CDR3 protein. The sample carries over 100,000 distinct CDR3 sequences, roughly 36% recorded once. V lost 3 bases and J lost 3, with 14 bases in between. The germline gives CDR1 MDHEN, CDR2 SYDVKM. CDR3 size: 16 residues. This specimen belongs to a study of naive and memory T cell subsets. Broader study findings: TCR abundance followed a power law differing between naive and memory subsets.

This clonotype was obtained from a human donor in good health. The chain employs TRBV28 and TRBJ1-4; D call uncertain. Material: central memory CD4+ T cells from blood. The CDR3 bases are TGTGCCAGCAGTTTGGGTGGGCGCATGGCTAATGAAAAACTGTTTTTT. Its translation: CASSLGGRMANEKLFF.